The clone carrying this T cell receptor beta chain has a single count. Per the authors' pipeline: Amplification from reference gene primers served as the basis for estimated nucleated cell counts. Clones were read by immunoSEQ multiplex PCR, and TCRdb kept only the in-frame ones, dropping some. The D gene and trimming were derived from the DNA, and the V and J assignments and clone size from that table. The sample contains 250,000 to 300,000 clones, approximately 85% of which appear only once. The record originates from a study of blood T cell repertoires in COVID-19. About the research overall: COVID-19 samples collected from the United States, Italy and Spain covered acute and convalescent phases. In each case, the material was cDNA or gDNA derived from T cells, B-cell-depleted T cells, or PBMCs.

Germline-derived CDR1 and CDR2 are LNHDA and SQIVND (reference sequence). CDR3 length equals 14 residues. V was pared by 1 base and J by 6 bases, with 9 bases between. The sequencing sample was made of peripheral blood. This TCR was recovered from a man between 45 and 60 years old with active or convalescent COVID-19. The rearrangement links TRBV19 to TRBJ2-2; a possible D gene is TRBD2 (6 bases). The CDR3 loop reads CASSIVRGPGELFF. CDR3 coding DNA: TGTGCCAGTAGTATAGTGCGGGGACCCGGGGAGCTGTTTTTT.